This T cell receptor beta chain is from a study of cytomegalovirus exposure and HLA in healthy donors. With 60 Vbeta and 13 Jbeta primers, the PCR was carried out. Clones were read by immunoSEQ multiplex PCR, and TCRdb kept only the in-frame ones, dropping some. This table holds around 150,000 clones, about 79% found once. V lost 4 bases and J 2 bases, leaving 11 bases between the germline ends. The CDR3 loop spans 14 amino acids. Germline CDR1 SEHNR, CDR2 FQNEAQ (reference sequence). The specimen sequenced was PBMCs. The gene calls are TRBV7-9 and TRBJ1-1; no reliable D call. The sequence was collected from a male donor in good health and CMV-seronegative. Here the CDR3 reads CASSSGIINTEAFF. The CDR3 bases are TGTGCCAGCAGCTCAGGAATTATAAACACTGAAGCTTTCTTT.